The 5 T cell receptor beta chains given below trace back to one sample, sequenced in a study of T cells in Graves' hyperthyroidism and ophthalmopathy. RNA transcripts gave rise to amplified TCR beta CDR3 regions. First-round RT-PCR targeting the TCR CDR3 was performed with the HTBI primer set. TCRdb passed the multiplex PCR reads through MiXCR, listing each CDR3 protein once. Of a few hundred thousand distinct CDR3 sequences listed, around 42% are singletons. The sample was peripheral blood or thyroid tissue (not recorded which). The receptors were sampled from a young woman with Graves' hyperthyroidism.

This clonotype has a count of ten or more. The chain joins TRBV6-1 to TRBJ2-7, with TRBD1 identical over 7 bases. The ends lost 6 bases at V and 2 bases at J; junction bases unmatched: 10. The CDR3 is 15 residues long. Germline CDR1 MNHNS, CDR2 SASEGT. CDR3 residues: CASSHIPGQTYEQYF. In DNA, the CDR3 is TGTGCCAGCAGCCATATTCCGGGACAGACCTACGAGCAGTACTTC.

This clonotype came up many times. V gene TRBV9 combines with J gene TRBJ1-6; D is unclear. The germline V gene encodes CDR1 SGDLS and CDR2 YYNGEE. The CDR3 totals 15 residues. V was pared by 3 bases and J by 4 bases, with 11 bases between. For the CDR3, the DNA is TGTGCCAGCAGCGAAGACTTATCTTATAATTCACCCCTCCACTTT. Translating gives CASSEDLSYNSPLHF.

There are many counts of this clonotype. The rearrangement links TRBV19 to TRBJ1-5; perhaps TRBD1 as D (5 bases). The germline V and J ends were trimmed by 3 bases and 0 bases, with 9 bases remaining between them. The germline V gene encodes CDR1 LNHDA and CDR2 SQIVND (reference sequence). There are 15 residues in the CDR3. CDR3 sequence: CASSMSGLSNQPQHF. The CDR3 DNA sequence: TGTGCCAGTAGTATGTCGGGGCTTAGCAATCAGCCCCAGCATTTT.

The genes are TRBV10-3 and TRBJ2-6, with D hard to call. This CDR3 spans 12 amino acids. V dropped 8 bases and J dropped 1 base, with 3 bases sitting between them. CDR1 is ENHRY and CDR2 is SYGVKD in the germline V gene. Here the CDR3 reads CAISSGANVLTF. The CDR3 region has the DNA TGTGCCATCTCATCTGGGGCCAACGTCCTGACTTTC.

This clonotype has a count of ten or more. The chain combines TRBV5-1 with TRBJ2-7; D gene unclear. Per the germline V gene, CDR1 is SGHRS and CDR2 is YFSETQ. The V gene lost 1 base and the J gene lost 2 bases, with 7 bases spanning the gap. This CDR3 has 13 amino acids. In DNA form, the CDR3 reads TGCGCCAGCAGCTTGTCTACAACCTACGAGCAGTACTTC. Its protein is CASSLSTTYEQYF.